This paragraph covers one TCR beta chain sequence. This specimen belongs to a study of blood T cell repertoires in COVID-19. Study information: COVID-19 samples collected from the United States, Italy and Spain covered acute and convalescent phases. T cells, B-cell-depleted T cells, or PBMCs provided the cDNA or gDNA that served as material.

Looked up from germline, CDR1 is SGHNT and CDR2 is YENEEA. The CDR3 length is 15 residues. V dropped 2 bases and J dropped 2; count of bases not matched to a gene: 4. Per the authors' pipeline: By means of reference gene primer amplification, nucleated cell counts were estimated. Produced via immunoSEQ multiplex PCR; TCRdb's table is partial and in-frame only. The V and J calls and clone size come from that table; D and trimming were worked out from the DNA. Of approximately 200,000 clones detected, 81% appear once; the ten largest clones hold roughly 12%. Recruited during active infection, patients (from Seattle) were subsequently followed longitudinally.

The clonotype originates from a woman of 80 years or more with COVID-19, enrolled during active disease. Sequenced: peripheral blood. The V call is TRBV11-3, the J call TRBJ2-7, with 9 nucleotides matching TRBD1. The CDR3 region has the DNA TGTGCCAGCAGCTTAAAGGGACAGGGTCCCTACGAGCAGTACTTC. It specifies CASSLKGQGPYEQYF.